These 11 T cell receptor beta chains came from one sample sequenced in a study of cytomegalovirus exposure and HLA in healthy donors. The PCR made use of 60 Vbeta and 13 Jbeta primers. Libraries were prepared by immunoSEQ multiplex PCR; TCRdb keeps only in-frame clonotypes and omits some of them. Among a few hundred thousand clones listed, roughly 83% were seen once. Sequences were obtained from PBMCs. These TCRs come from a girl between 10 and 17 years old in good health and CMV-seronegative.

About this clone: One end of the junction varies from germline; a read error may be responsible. CDR3 nucleotide sequence: TGTGCCAGTAGTTTAGACAGAACCTACGAGCAGTACTTC. This gives the protein CASSLDRTYEQYF. V and J are TRBV19 and TRBJ2-7, with D possibly being TRBD1 (5 bases). Germline V gene data show CDR1 as LNHDA and CDR2 as SQIVND (reference sequence). CDR3 length: 13 amino acids.

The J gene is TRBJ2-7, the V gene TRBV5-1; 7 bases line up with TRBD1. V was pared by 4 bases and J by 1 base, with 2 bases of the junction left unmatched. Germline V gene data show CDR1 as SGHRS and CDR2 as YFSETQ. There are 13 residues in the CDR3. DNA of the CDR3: TGCGCCAGCAGCCCGGGACAGTCCTACGAGCAGTACTTC. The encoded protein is CASSPGQSYEQYF.

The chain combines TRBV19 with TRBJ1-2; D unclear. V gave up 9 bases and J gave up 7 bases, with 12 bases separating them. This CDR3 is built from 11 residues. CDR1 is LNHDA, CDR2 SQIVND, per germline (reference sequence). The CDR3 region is CASKFGAGYTF. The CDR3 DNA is TGTGCCAGCAAATTCGGAGCTGGCTACACCTTC.

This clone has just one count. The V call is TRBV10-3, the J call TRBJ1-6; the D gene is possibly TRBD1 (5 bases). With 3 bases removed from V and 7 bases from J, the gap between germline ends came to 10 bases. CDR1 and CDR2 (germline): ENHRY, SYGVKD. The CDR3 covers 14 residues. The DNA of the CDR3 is TGTGCCATCAGTGAATCAGGGTTAAATTCACCCCTCCACTTT. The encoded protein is CAISESGLNSPLHF.

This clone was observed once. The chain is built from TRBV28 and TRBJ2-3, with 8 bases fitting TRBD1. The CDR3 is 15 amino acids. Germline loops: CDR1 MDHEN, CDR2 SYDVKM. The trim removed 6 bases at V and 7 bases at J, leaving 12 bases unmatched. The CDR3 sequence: CASRAPQGAVYTQYF. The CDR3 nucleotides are TGTGCCAGCAGAGCTCCTCAGGGGGCGGTGTATACGCAGTATTTT.

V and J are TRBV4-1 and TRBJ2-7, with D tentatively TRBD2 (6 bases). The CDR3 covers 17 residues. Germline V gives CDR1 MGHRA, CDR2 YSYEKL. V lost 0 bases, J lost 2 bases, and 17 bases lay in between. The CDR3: CASSQDYGLALTYEQYF. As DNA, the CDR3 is TGCGCCAGCAGCCAAGATTACGGGCTAGCGTTAACCTACGAGCAGTACTTC.

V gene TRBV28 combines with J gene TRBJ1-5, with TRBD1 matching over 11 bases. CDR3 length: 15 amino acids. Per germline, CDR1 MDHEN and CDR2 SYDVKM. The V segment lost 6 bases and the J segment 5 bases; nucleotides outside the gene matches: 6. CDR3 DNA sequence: TGTGCCAGCAGATGGACAGGGGGCAAGTATCAGCCCCAGCATTTT. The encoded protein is CASRWTGGKYQPQHF.

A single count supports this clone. The CDR3 DNA sequence: TGTGCCAGCAGCTCCCCTACAGGGACAAACTACGAGCAGTACTTC. It specifies CASSSPTGTNYEQYF. The chain uses TRBV5-4 and TRBJ2-7, with D possibly being TRBD1 (6 bases). Germline V gene sequence: CDR1 SGHNT, CDR2 YYREEE (reference sequence). Trimming removed 3 bases at V and 3 bases at J, with 16 bases between. The CDR3 consists of 15 residues.

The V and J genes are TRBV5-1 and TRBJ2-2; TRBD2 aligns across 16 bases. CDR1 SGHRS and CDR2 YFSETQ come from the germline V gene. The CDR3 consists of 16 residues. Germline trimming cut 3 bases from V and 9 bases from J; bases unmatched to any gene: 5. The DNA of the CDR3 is TGCGCCAGCAGCTGGGGACTAGCGGGAGGGGACCGGGAGCTGTTTTTT. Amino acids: CASSWGLAGGDRELFF.

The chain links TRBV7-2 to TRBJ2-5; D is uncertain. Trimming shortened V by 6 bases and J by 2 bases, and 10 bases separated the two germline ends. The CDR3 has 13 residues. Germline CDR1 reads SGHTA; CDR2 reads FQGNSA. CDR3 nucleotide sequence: TGTGCCAGCAGTTTCACTGAACAAGAGACCCAGTACTTC. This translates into CASSFTEQETQYF.

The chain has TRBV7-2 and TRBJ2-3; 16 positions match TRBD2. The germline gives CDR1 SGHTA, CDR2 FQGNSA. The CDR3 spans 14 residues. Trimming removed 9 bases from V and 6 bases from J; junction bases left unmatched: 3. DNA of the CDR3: TGTGCCAGAGGGACTAGCGGGAGGGGTGATACGCAGTATTTT. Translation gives CARGTSGRGDTQYF. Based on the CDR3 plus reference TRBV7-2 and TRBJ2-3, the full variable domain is GAGVSQSPSNKVTEKGKDVELRCDPISGHTALYWYRQSLGQGLEFLIYFQGNSAPDKSGLPSDRFSAERTGGSVSTLTIQRTQQEDSAVYLCARGTSGRGDTQYFGPGTRLTVL.